The 17 T cell receptor beta chains below all came from one sample that was sequenced in a study of blood T cell repertoires in COVID-19. Using immunoSEQ multiplex PCR, the repertoire was profiled, and TCRdb retains in-frame clones only, with some absent. Of 200,000 to 250,000 clones listed, 70% to 90% are singletons. The specimen was PBMCs or T cells enriched from blood (not recorded which). These receptors were obtained from a woman aged 40 to 50 with acute COVID-19.

CDR3 loop: CASSVGSGVDGYTF. CDR3 DNA: TGTGCCAGCAGCGTAGGATCAGGGGTGGACGGCTACACCTTC. The gene calls are TRBV9 and TRBJ1-2, with D possibly being TRBD1 (6 bases). Per the germline V gene, CDR1 is SGDLS and CDR2 is YYNGEE. The CDR3 has 14 residues. Trimming removed 0 bases from V and 8 bases from J, with 14 bases in between.

The chain joins TRBV3-1 (or the pseudogene TRBV3-2) to TRBJ1-5; TRBD1 matches 7 bases. The junction had 4 bases not matched to a gene; V was cut back by 4 bases and J by 1 base. The CDR3 length is 15 residues. Germline assignment: CDR1 LGHDT and CDR2 YNNKEL (reference sequence). The CDR3 nucleotides read TGTGCCAGCAGCCGGGACAGCTCGAGCAATCAGCCCCAGCATTTT. This codes for CASSRDSSSNQPQHF.

The chain uses TRBV4-3 and TRBJ2-3, with D perhaps TRBD2 (5 bases). Trimming left V 4 bases short and J 7 bases short, with 24 bases between. CDR1 LGHNA and CDR2 YSLEER come from the germline V gene. CDR3 length: 17 amino acids. The CDR3 loop is CASSPETARPNGNTQYF. CDR3 nucleotides: TGCGCCAGCAGCCCGGAGACCGCCAGGCCCAACGGGAATACGCAGTATTTT.

This clone was seen a single time. V and J are TRBV5-1 and TRBJ1-1; 8 bases align to TRBD1. J lost 6 bases, V lost 4 bases, and 5 bases had no gene match. Germline CDR1 SGHRS, CDR2 YFSETQ. This CDR3 has 13 residues. The CDR3 nucleotides are TGCGCCAGCAGCAAGGACAGGGTCGCTGAAGCTTTCTTT. This codes for CASSKDRVAEAFF.

This clone appeared once. The chain employs TRBV7-8 and TRBJ1-3; D perhaps matches TRBD1 (6 bases). Between the trimmed V and J ends, which lost 1 base and 4 bases, there was a span of 14 bases. There are 16 residues in the CDR3. Germline lookup yields CDR1 SGHVS and CDR2 FQNEAQ. The CDR3 region is CASSLVGGAGGNTIYF. CDR3 nucleotides: TGTGCCAGCAGCTTAGTAGGGGGGGCCGGGGGAAACACCATATATTTT.

The count of this clone is one. The chain recombines TRBV7-8 with TRBJ1-1; D might be TRBD1 (6 bases). Trimming took 5 bases from V and 11 from J, leaving 21 bases between them. The CDR3 extends over 14 amino acids. Germline V lookup: CDR1 SGHVS, CDR2 FQNEAQ. CDR3 coding DNA: TGTGCCAGCAGCCCAAGAGGGCAGGGGTCGGGTGCTTTCTTT. As protein: CASSPRGQGSGAFF.

This chain uses TRBV5-1 with TRBJ1-1, with D possibly being TRBD1 (6 bases). The CDR3 totals 14 residues. The V gene lost 4 bases and the J gene lost 6 bases, with 16 bases spanning the gap. Per the germline V gene, CDR1 is SGHRS and CDR2 is YFSETQ. CDR3 residues: CASSRLTGSAEAFF. The CDR3 DNA reads TGCGCCAGCAGCCGATTGACAGGTTCAGCTGAAGCTTTCTTT.

This clone was observed a few times. The rearrangement links TRBV29-1 to TRBJ1-3; D might be TRBD1 (6 bases). V lost 3 bases to trimming and J lost 0 bases, with 9 bases between them. The germline gives CDR1 SQVTM, CDR2 ANQGSEA. The CDR3 consists of 14 residues. The CDR3 spells CSVDVDSSGNTIYF. The CDR3 coding sequence is TGCAGCGTTGACGTGGACAGCTCTGGAAACACCATATATTTT. The complete variable domain, with remaining parts taken from reference TRBV29-1 and TRBJ1-3, reads SAVISQKPSRDICQRGTSLTIQCQVDSQVTMMFWYRQQPGQSLTLIATANQGSEATYESGFVIDKFPISRPNLTFSTLTVSNMSPEDSSIYLCSVDVDSSGNTIYFGEGSWLTVV.

This chain joins TRBV5-5 and TRBJ1-2; 7 bases are a match to TRBD1. Looked up from germline, CDR1 is SGHKS and CDR2 is YYEKEE (reference sequence). This CDR3 is 14 amino acids long. With V trimmed by 4 bases and J by 6 bases, 9 bases remained unmatched. This CDR3 is CASSGPTGTDGYTF. The CDR3 DNA sequence: TGTGCCAGCAGCGGCCCGACAGGGACGGATGGCTACACCTTC. The full variable domain, its missing parts supplied by reference TRBV5-5 and TRBJ1-2, is DAGVTQSPTHLIKTRGQQVTLRCSPISGHKSVSWYQQVLGQGPQFIFQYYEKEERGRGNFPDRFSARQFPNYSSELNVNALLLGDSALYLCASSGPTGTDGYTFGSGTRLTVV.

This chain joins TRBV29-1 and TRBJ1-1; tentatively, D is TRBD1 (5 bases). Germline loops: CDR1 SQVTM, CDR2 ANQGSEA. Trimming took off 7 bases at V and 0 bases at J, with 18 bases between the two ends. The CDR3 totals 15 residues. The CDR3 bases are TGCAGCGCTGGAGAGAGTGGGGCCCTGAACACTGAAGCTTTCTTT. It codes for CSAGESGALNTEAFF. The variable domain in full, with the rest retrieved from reference TRBV29-1 and TRBJ1-1, is SAVISQKPSRDICQRGTSLTIQCQVDSQVTMMFWYRQQPGQSLTLIATANQGSEATYESGFVIDKFPISRPNLTFSTLTVSNMSPEDSSIYLCSAGESGALNTEAFFGQGTRLTVV.

This clone came up a few times. This sequence joins TRBV5-1 and TRBJ1-4; no definite D call. The V end lost 3 bases, the J end lost 6 bases, and 12 bases lay between the germline ends. Germline V CDR1 and CDR2: SGHRS, YFSETQ. This CDR3 is built from 14 residues. In nucleotides, the CDR3 is TGCGCCAGCAGCTCACGGGGTGCTTATGAAAAACTGTTTTTT. It encodes CASSSRGAYEKLFF.

The chain is built from TRBV19 and TRBJ1-5; 7 nucleotides align to TRBD1. Germline V CDR1 and CDR2: LNHDA, SQIVND (reference sequence). The CDR3 contains 15 residues. V lost 7 bases to trimming and J lost 0 bases; unmatched junction nucleotides: 6. CDR3 loop: CASKFDRASNQPQHF. CDR3 bases: TGTGCCAGTAAGTTTGACAGGGCTAGCAATCAGCCCCAGCATTTT.

This chain links TRBV5-5 with TRBJ1-1; D unclear. The CDR3 length is 15 residues. Between the trimmed V and J ends, which lost 2 bases and 0 bases, there was a span of 11 bases. The germline CDR1 and CDR2 sequences are SGHKS and YYEKEE (reference sequence). The CDR3 sequence: CASSFNSGMNTEAFF. The CDR3 DNA reads as TGTGCCAGCAGCTTCAACAGTGGAATGAACACTGAAGCTTTCTTT.

V and J are TRBV30 and TRBJ1-5, with unresolved D. The germline CDR1 and CDR2 sequences are GTSNPN and SVGIG (reference sequence). V was clipped by 3 bases and J by 7 bases, with 16 bases between them. This CDR3 has 14 amino acids. CDR3 in DNA: TGTGCCTGGAGATACCCATCCGGGGTACAGCCCCAGCATTTT. It codes for CAWRYPSGVQPQHF.

The chain carries TRBV11-2 and TRBJ1-2; 10 nucleotides agree with TRBD1. This CDR3 region has 13 residues. CDR1 is SGHAT, CDR2 FQNNGV, per germline. V lost 5 bases and J lost 7; bases outside the gene matches: 4. CDR3 nucleotide sequence: TGTGCCAGCAGCCCGGACAGGGGGTCTGGCTACACCTTC. Its translation: CASSPDRGSGYTF.

The CDR3 reads CASSDPVRGGNPEAFF. As DNA, the CDR3 is TGTGCCAGCAGCGACCCGGTCCGTGGCGGCAACCCTGAAGCTTTCTTT. The rearrangement joins TRBV9 to TRBJ1-1; D is uncertain. Germline V CDR1 and CDR2: SGDLS, YYNGEE. Between the trimmed V and J ends, which lost 3 bases and 6 bases, there was a span of 21 bases. The CDR3 covers 16 residues.

The chain couples TRBV10-3 to TRBJ1-4; TRBD1 is a possible D gene (6 bases). CDR3 length equals 15 residues. V gave up 5 bases and J gave up 0 bases, with 10 bases separating them. Germline CDR1 reads ENHRY; CDR2 reads SYGVKD. This CDR3 reads CAISPQGATNEKLFF. CDR3 DNA sequence: TGTGCCATCAGTCCACAGGGTGCAACTAATGAAAAACTGTTTTTT.